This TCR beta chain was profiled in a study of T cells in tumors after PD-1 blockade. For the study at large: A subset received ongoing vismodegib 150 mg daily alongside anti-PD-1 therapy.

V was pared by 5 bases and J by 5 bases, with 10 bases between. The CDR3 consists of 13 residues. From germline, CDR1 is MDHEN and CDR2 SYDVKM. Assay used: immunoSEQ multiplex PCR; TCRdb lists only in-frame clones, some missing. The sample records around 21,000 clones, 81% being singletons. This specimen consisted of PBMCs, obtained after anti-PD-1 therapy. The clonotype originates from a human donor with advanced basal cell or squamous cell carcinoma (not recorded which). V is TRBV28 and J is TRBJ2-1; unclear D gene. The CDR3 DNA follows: TGTGCCAGCAGTCGGTACGTTAACAATGAGCAGTTCTTC. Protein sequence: CASSRYVNNEQFF.